A selection of T cell receptor beta chains follows, all from one sample in a study of blood T cells in healthy people across ages. TCRdb redid the calling of the 5' RACE reads with MiXCR, one entry per CDR3 protein. The table shows roughly 800,000 distinct CDR3 sequences, with about 55% occurring only once. Sequenced material: blood. These receptors were obtained from an elderly man in good health. The CDR3 runs from the conserved cysteine through the conserved F or W. D genes are given only for firm matches. The size of a clone is reported for some rows only, either as once, few or many, or as a class for expanded clones.

>many|-|TRBV21-1|14|TRBJ2-7
TGTGCCAGCAGCCCCCGGGACAGAACATACGAGCAGTACTTC
CASSPRDRTYEQYF
>-|-|TRBV7-3|16|TRBJ1-5
TGTGCCAGCAGCCCCAGTCAGACGGGCGCCAATCAGCCCCAGCATTTT
CASSPSQTGANQPQHF
>-|-|TRBV14|15|TRBJ2-7
TGTGCCAGCAGCCAACTTAGGGGTGGTTCCTACGAGCAGTACTTC
CASSQLRGGSYEQYF
>-|-|TRBV2|14|TRBJ2-2
TGTGCCAGCAACCCCTCGAGGGGAAGGGGGGAGCTGTTTTTT
CASNPSRGRGELFF
>-|-|TRBV27|14|TRBJ1-1
TGTGCCAGCAGTTCCTACACGGGGGCCACTGAAGCTTTCTTT
CASSSYTGATEAFF
>-|-|TRBV29-1|12|TRBJ2-7
TGCAGCGCAGTGGAGGGCTCCCACGAGCAGTACTTC
CSAVEGSHEQYF
>few|-|TRBV20-1|15|TRBJ2-3
TGCAGTTCCCATTCGGGCGGGGCTGGGGCAGATACGCAGTATTTT
CSSHSGGAGADTQYF
>-|TRBD2|TRBV4-2|16|TRBJ2-3
TGTGCCAGCAGCCAAGGCTGGACTAGCGACACAGATACGCAGTATTTT
CASSQGWTSDTDTQYF
>many|TRBD2|TRBV29-1|15|TRBJ2-3
TGCAGCGTGTCCGGGACTAGCGGATTCACAGATACGCAGTATTTT
CSVSGTSGFTDTQYF
>-|TRBD2|TRBV6-5|15|TRBJ2-3
TGTGCCAGCAGTTCCCTGACTAGCGGGAGGGCCTCGTCGTATTTT
CASSSLTSGRASSYF
>few|-|TRBV2|15|TRBJ2-1
TGTGCCAGCAGTGAGTTGCGGAATGCCTACAATGAGCAGTTCTTC
CASSELRNAYNEQFF
>-|-|TRBV29-1|13|TRBJ1-1
TGCAGCGTGGAGGCCGGGACAACCACTGGAGCTTTCTTT
CSVEAGTTTGAFF
>few|TRBD2|TRBV29-1|14|TRBJ2-7
TGCAGCGTCCAGGGGAGCGGGGGGAACTACGAGCAGTACTTC
CSVQGSGGNYEQYF
>-|TRBD2|TRBV7-2|17|TRBJ2-5
TGTGCCAGCAGCTTAGGGACGACTAGCGGGAGAAGAGAGACCCAGTACTTC
CASSLGTTSGRRETQYF
>-|TRBD2|TRBV13|16|TRBJ2-5
TGTGCCAGCAGCTTGAAAAGCGGGAAGGAGGAAGAGACCCAGTACTTC
CASSLKSGKEEETQYF
>-|-|TRBV9|16|TRBJ2-2
TGTGCCAGCAGCGTAGGTAGCTCCGCGAACACCGGGGAGCTGTTTTTT
CASSVGSSANTGELFF
>few|-|TRBV15|16|TRBJ2-3
TGTGCCACCAGCAGACCCATTACAATAGTCTCCGATACGCAGTATTTT
CATSRPITIVSDTQYF
>-|-|TRBV10-1|14|TRBJ1-2
TGCGCCAGCAGTGAGGGGCAGGGAACCTATGGCTACACCTTC
CASSEGQGTYGYTF
>few|TRBD2|TRBV6-1|19|TRBJ2-3
TGTGCCAGCAGTGTCCTACCTGATGGACTAGCGCTGAGCACAGATACGCAGTATTTT
CASSVLPDGLALSTDTQYF
>-|-|TRBV5-1|14|TRBJ2-7
TGCGCCAGCAGCTTGCGGACAGCCACCTACGAGCAGTACTTC
CASSLRTATYEQYF
>-|-|TRBV7-9|14|TRBJ1-1
TGTGCCAGCAGCTTAGATGGGGAGCTCACTGAAGCTTTCTTT
CASSLDGELTEAFF
>-|TRBD2|TRBV20-1|18|TRBJ2-1
TGCAGTGCTAGAGTTAGGGGACTAGCGGGAGGTTCCTACAATGAGCAGTTCTTC
CSARVRGLAGGSYNEQFF
>once|-|TRBV6-5|14|TRBJ2-1
TGTGCCAGCACATCGGCTCTCTACTACAATGAGCAGTTCTTC
CASTSALYYNEQFF
>few|TRBD2|TRBV29-1|14|TRBJ2-7
TGCAGCGTTATCCTAGCGGGAGTGTCATCGGAGCAGTACTTC
CSVILAGVSSEQYF
>few|-|TRBV5-4|15|TRBJ2-5
TGTGCCAGCAGCTTCGGGGGACCCTTCCAAGAGACCCAGTACTTC
CASSFGGPFQETQYF
>-|-|TRBV27|14|TRBJ1-1
TGTGCCAGCAGTTCCTACACGGGGACCACTGAAGCTTTCTTT
CASSSYTGTTEAFF
>-|TRBD1|TRBV27|21|TRBJ1-6
TGTGTCAGCAGTTTCGGGGGGACAGGTCTTTCGGGAGGCGCCTATAATTCACCCCTCCACTTT
CVSSFGGTGLSGGAYNSPLHF
>-|TRBD1|TRBV12-3/TRBV12-4|14|TRBJ2-7
TGTGCCAGCAGTTTAGCGCCGGGACAGCCAAAGCAGTACTTC
CASSLAPGQPKQYF
>few|TRBD2|TRBV7-2|18|TRBJ2-5
TGTGCCAGCAGCTTAGTGAATGCGCTAGCGGGAGAGGAAGAGACCCAGTACTTC
CASSLVNALAGEEETQYF
>-|-|TRBV24-1|17|TRBJ2-3
TGTGCCACCAGTGACCCCGGAGGTCCTGTCGCGGCAGATACGCAGTATTTT
CATSDPGGPVAADTQYF
>-|-|TRBV10-3|13|TRBJ1-2
TGTGCCATCAGCCCGGACGGACGCTATGGCTACACCTTC
CAISPDGRYGYTF
>few|-|TRBV20-1|15|TRBJ2-1
TGCAGTGCTAGAGTGGAGGCCATGTCCCGTGGAGAGCAGTTCTTC
CSARVEAMSRGEQFF
>-|-|TRBV9|14|TRBJ2-5
TGTGCCAGCAGCGTTGCAGCGGATGAAGAGACCCAGTACTTC
CASSVAADEETQYF
>-|-|TRBV6-1|17|TRBJ2-3
TGTGCCAGCAGTCAGTTCCTCAGGGGTCGGGGCACAGATACGCAGTATTTT
CASSQFLRGRGTDTQYF
>-|-|TRBV29-1|13|TRBJ1-1
TGCAGCGGGCGAGGAGGGGCTAACACTGAAGCTTTCTTT
CSGRGGANTEAFF
>few|-|TRBV20-1|16|TRBJ2-6
TGCAGTGCTAGAGATCAACGGGTTTCTGGGGCCAACGTCCTGACTTTC
CSARDQRVSGANVLTF
>-|TRBD2|TRBV4-2|16|TRBJ2-1
TGTGCCAGCAGCCAACTAGCGGGAGGGCCTATGGGTGAGCAGTTCTTC
CASSQLAGGPMGEQFF
>-|-|TRBV4-1|17|TRBJ2-6
TGCGCCAGCAGCCAGTCGCCCGCAGGTGCTGGGGCCAACGTCCTGACTTTC
CASSQSPAGAGANVLTF
>-|TRBD1|TRBV6-1|14|TRBJ1-2
TGTGCCAGCAGTGCACAGGGGGACAACTATGGCTACACCTTC
CASSAQGDNYGYTF
>-|-|TRBV7-9|12|TRBJ2-5
TGTGCCAGCAGCTCGAGCGGGTTAGAGCAGTACTTC
CASSSSGLEQYF
>-|-|TRBV10-3|13|TRBJ2-5
TGTGCCATCAGTGACGTCGGGGAAGAGACCCAGTACTTC
CAISDVGEETQYF
>-|TRBD1|TRBV5-5|14|TRBJ1-5
TGTGCCAGCAGCTTGGGACAGGGGAAGCAGCCCCAGCATTTT
CASSLGQGKQPQHF
>few|TRBD2|TRBV24-1|17|TRBJ2-1
TGTGCCACCAGTGACTTGGGGACTAGCGGGAGGGTATATGAGCAGTTCTTC
CATSDLGTSGRVYEQFF
>-|-|TRBV20-1|14|TRBJ2-7
TGCAGTGCTCCTCCCAGGCAGGGGGGATACGAGCAGTACTTC
CSAPPRQGGYEQYF
>-|TRBD1|TRBV29-1|13|TRBJ2-5
TGCAGCACCTCCGGGACAGGGACCTACGGGCAGTACTTC
CSTSGTGTYGQYF
>-|-|TRBV25-1|12|TRBJ1-2
TGTGCCAGCAGTGCACCTTCCCATGGCTACACCTTC
CASSAPSHGYTF
>-|-|TRBV5-1|13|TRBJ2-3
TGCGCCAGCAGCGATGGGGGGAAAGGGTCTAAGTATTTT
CASSDGGKGSKYF
>-|TRBD2|TRBV7-2|18|TRBJ2-1
TGTGCCAGCAGCTTGTTCGGGACTAGCGGGAGTGACTACAATGAGCAGTTCTTC
CASSLFGTSGSDYNEQFF
>few|TRBD1|TRBV29-1|14|TRBJ2-5
TGCAGCGTAGCCGGGACAGGGAGGCAAGAGACCCAGTACTTC
CSVAGTGRQETQYF